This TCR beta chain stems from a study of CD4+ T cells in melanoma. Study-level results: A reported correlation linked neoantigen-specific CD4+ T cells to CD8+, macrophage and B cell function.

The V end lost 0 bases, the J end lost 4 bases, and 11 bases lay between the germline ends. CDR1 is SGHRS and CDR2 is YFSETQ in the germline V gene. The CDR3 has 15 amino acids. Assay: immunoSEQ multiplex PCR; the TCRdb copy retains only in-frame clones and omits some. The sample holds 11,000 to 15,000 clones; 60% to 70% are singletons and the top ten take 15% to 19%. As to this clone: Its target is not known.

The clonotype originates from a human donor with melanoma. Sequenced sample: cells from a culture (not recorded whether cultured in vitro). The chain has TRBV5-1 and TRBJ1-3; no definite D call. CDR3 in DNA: TGCGCCAGCAGCTTGGCCGATGGCATAGGAAACACCATATATTTT. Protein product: CASSLADGIGNTIYF.